This T cell receptor beta chain was profiled in a study of CD8+CD57+ T cells in acquired aplastic anemia listed by TCRdb under 2018. At the level of the whole study: Extracted DNA from sorted CD4+ and CD8+ cells averaged around 3.2 ug, ranging from roughly 0.2 to 30 ug. Mean read counts for healthy donor samples were about 10 million for CD4+ cells and about 12 million for CD8+ cells.

TCR beta VDJ combination and CDR3 sequence profiling used genomic DNA as the template. An Illumina HiSeq 2000 was the platform used for TCR repertoire sequencing. In the source study's methods: TRBV/TRBJ rearrangement plots, CDR3 size and DJ length profiles, and Simpson's diversity index were used to evaluate the repertoires. Whichever DNA sequence was most abundant in the deep sequencing data was defined as the immunodominant clone. CDR3 amino acid sequences were checked for sharing across subjects and were also compared against the VDJdb database and published repertoires. TCRdb handled the public reads itself, with Q25 trimming in fastp and clone calling in MiXCR, and kept productive beta chains. All rows with the same CDR3 protein become a single entry with the most common DNA and genes. For this entry, the V and J calls and clone size follow TCRdb and not the study's own pipeline. This sample holds fewer than 250,000 distinct CDR3 sequences; roughly half were observed only once. Of the sample, approximately 16% falls within the top ten clones.

Summary of the overall study and its limitations: Roughly 29 CD8+ CDR3 sequences were shared between patients and controls but appeared highly expressed in patients and within their immunodominant clones. Patients and healthy controls showed no significant difference in CD8+ Simpson's diversity (P=0.060).

As regards this clonotype: Its specific antigen is unknown. Base qualities were left out, and no much larger clone turns up one base away.

Trimming takes 0 bases from V and 2 bases from J, and the germline ends sit 7 bases apart. From the cysteine up to the phenylalanine, the CDR3 has a length of 14 residues. Only CDR3 DNA remains: 42 bases, in frame from the first base. The germline V gene supplies CDR1 SGHTA and CDR2 FQGNSA. TCR repertoires of sorted CD4+ and CD8+ blood T cells from severe aplastic anemia patients and healthy subjects were deep-sequenced in the study. Ficoll-Paque density gradient centrifugation was used to isolate peripheral blood mononuclear cells. Before DNA extraction, CD4+ and CD8+ T cells were sorted by FACS or by magnetic beads.

The rearranged segments are TRBV7-2 and TRBJ1-2, with the D gene call left open. The sequencing input was sorted CD4+, CD8+, or CD8+CD57+ T cells (not recorded which) from PBMCs. The receptor comes from a human donor in good health, serving as a control. The sequenced DNA: TGTGCCAGCAGCTTAGCCGGGGAAAACTATGGCTACACCTTC. Protein translation: CASSLAGENYGYTF.